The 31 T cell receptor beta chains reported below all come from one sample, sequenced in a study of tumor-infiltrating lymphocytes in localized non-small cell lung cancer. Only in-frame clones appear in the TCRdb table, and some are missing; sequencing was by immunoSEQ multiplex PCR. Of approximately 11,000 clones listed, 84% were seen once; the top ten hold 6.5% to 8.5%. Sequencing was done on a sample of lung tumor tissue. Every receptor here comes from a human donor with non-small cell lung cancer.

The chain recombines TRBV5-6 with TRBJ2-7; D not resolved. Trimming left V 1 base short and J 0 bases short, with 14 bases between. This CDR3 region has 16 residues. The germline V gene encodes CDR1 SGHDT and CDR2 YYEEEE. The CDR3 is CASSLYAVRSSYEQYF. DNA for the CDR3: TGTGCCAGCAGCTTGTATGCGGTTAGGAGCTCCTACGAGCAGTACTTC.

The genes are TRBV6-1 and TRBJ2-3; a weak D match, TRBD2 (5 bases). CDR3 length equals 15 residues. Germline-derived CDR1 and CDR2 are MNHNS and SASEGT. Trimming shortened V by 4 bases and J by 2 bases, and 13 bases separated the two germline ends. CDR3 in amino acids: CASSVGGPFTDTQYF. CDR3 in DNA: TGTGCCAGCAGTGTGGGCGGGCCTTTCACAGATACGCAGTATTTT.

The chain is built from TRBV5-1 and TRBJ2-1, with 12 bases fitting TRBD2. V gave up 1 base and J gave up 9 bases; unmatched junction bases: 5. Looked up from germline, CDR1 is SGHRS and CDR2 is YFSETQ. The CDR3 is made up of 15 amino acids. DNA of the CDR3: TGCGCCAGCAGCTTGAGGGCTAGCGGGGGGGGTGAGCAGTTCTTC. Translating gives CASSLRASGGGEQFF.

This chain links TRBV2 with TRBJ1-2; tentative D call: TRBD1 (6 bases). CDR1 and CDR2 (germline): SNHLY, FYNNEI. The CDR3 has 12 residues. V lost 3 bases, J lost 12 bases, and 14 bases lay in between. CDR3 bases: TGTGCCAGCAGTGAGGGGGGGCGCAGGGACACCTTC. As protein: CASSEGGRRDTF.

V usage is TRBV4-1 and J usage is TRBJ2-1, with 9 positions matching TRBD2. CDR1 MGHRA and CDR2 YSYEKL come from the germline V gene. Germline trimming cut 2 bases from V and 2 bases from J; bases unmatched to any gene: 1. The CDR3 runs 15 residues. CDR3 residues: CASSQPSGAYNEQFF. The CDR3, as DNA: TGCGCCAGCAGCCAACCTAGCGGGGCCTACAATGAGCAGTTCTTC.

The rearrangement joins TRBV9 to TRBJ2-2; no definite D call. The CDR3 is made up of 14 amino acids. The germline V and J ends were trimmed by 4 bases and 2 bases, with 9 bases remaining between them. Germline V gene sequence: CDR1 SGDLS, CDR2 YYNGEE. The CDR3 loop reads CASSLVVNTGELFF. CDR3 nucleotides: TGTGCCAGCAGCCTTGTCGTCAACACCGGGGAGCTGTTTTTT.

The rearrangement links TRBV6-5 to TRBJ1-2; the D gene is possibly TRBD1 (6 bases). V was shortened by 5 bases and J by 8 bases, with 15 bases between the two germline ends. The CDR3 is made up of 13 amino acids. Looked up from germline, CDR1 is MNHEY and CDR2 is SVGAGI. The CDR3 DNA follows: TGTGCCAGCAGTCAATTAGGACAGAGCGGCTACACCTTC. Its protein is CASSQLGQSGYTF.

The CDR3 loop reads CASSTGQGSYEQYF. The DNA for the CDR3 is TGCGCCAGCAGCACAGGACAGGGTTCCTACGAGCAGTACTTC. This chain uses TRBV5-1 with TRBJ2-7; TRBD1 aligns across 8 bases. Germline values: CDR1 SGHRS, CDR2 YFSETQ. With 4 bases clipped from V and 1 base from J, the junction kept 4 bases outside the gene matches. This CDR3 spans 14 amino acids.

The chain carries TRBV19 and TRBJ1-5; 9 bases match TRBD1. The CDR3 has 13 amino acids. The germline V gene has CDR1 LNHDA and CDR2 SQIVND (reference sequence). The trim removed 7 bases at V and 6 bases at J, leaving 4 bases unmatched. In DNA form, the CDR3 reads TGTGCCAGTATGGACAGGGGAGTTCAGCCCCAGCATTTT. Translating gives CASMDRGVQPQHF.

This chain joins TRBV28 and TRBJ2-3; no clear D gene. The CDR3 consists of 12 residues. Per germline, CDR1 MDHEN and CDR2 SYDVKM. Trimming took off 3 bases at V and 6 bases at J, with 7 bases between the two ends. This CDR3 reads CASSLVWDTQYF. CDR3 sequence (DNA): TGTGCCAGCAGTTTGGTGTGGGATACGCAGTATTTT.

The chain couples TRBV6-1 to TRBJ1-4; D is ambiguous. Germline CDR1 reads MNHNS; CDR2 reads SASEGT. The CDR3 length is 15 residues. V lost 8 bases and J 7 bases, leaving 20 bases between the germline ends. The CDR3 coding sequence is TGTGCCAGCGCCCAGCGAGGGAGGGCATTTGAAAAACTGTTTTTT. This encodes CASAQRGRAFEKLFF.

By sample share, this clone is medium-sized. CDR3 coding DNA: TGTGCCAGCTCGCCCGGGACCTTGGGCTACACCTTC. Protein product: CASSPGTLGYTF. The chain links TRBV18 to TRBJ1-2; tentative D call: TRBD1 (5 bases). This CDR3 has 12 residues. V shed 6 bases and J shed 8 bases, with 13 bases lying between them. Looked up from germline, CDR1 is KGHSH and CDR2 is LQKENI. Supplemented by reference TRBV18 and TRBJ1-2, the full variable domain reads NAGVMQNPRHLVRRRGQEARLRCSPMKGHSHVYWYRQLPEEGLKFMVYLQKENIIDESGMPKERFSAEFPKEGPSILRIQQVVRGDSAAYFCASSPGTLGYTFGSGTRLTVV.

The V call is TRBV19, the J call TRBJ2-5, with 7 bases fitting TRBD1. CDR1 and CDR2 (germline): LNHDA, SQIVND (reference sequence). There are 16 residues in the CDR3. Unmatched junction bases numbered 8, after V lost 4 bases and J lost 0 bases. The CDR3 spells CASSSVGQWYQETQYF. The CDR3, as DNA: TGTGCCAGTAGTAGTGTGGGACAGTGGTACCAAGAGACCCAGTACTTC.

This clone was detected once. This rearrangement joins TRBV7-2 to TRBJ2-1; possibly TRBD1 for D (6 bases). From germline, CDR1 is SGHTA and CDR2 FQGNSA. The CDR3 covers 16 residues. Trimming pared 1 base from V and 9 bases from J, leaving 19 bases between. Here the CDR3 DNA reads TGTGCCAGCAGCTTAGGTACCCAGGGGCGAGAATTTGAGCAGTTCTTC. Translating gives CASSLGTQGREFEQFF.

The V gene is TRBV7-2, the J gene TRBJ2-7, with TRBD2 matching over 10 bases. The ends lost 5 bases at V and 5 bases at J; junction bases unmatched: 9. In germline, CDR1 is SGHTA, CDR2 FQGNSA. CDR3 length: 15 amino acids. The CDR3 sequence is CASSQPGLARDEQYF. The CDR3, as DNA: TGTGCCAGCAGCCAACCGGGACTAGCGAGAGACGAGCAGTACTTC.

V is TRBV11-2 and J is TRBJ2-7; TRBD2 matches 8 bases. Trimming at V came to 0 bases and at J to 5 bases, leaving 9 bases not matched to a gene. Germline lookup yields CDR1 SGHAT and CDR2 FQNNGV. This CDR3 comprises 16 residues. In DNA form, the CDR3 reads TGTGCCAGCAGCTTAGATCTTTCGACTAGCGTCCACGAGCAGTACTTC. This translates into CASSLDLSTSVHEQYF. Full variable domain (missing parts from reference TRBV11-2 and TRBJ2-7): EAGVAQSPRYKIIEKRQSVAFWCNPISGHATLYWYQQILGQGPKLLIQFQNNGVVDDSQLPKDRFSAERLKGVDSTLKIQPAKLEDSAVYLCASSLDLSTSVHEQYFGPGTRLTVT.

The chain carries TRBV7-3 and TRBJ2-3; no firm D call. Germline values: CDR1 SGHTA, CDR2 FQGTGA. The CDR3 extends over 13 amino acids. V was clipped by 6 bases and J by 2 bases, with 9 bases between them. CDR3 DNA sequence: TGTGCCAGCAGTCGACAAGCCACAGATACGCAGTATTTT. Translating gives CASSRQATDTQYF.

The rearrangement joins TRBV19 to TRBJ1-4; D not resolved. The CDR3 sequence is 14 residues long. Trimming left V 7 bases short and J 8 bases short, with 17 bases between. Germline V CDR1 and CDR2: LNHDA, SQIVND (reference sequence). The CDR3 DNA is TGTGCCAGTAATAACCACCGGAGCTTAGAAAAACTGTTTTTT. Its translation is CASNNHRSLEKLFF. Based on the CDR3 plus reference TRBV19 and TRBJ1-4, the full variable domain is DGGITQSPKYLFRKEGQNVTLSCEQNLNHDAMYWYRQDPGQGLRLIYYSQIVNDFQKGDIAEGYSVSREKKESFPLTVTSAQKNPTAFYLCASNNHRSLEKLFFGSGTQLSVL.

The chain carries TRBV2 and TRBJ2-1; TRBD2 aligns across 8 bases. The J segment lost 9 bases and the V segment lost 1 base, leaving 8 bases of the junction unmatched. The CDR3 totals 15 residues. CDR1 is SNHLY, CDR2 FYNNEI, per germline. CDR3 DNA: TGTGCCAGCAGTGAAGGGAGCGGGGGTATCGGTGAGCAGTTCTTC. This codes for CASSEGSGGIGEQFF.

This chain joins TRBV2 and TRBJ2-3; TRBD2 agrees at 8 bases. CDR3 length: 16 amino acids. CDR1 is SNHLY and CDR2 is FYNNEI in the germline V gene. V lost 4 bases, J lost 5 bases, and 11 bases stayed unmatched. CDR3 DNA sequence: TGTGCCAGCAGTGCGAGGACGGGGGGGCCAGTAGATACGCAGTATTTT. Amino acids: CASSARTGGPVDTQYF.

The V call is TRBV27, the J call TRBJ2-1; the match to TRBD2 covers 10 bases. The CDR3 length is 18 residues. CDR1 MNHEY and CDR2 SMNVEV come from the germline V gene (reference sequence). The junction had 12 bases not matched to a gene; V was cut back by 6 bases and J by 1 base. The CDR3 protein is CASRPRGASGGSYNEQFF. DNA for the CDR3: TGTGCCAGCAGGCCCCGGGGGGCTAGCGGGGGATCCTACAATGAGCAGTTCTTC.

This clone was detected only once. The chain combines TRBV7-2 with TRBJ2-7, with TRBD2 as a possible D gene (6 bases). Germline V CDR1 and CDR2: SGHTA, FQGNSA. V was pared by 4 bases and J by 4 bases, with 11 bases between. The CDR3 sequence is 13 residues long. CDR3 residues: CASSWGRKYEQYF. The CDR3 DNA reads TGTGCCAGCAGCTGGGGGAGGAAATACGAGCAGTACTTC.

CDR3 nucleotides: TGTGCCAGTAGTCCCGGGGACGTCCAGAACACTGAAGCTTTCTTT. This codes for CASSPGDVQNTEAFF. The rearrangement uses TRBV19 and TRBJ1-1, with a possible D match to TRBD1 (5 bases). The CDR3 consists of 15 residues. In germline, CDR1 is LNHDA, CDR2 SQIVND (reference sequence). Trimming removed 5 bases at V and 1 base at J, with 14 bases between.

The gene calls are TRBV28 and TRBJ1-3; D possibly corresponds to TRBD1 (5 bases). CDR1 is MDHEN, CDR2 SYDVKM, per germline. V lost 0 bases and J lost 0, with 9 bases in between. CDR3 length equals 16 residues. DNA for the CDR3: TGTGCCAGCAGTTTATGGCAGGGTCTCTCTGGAAACACCATATATTTT. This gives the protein CASSLWQGLSGNTIYF.

The CDR3 sequence: CASTLDEGRQETQYF. In nucleotides, the CDR3 is TGTGCCAGCACCCTGGATGAGGGCCGCCAAGAGACCCAGTACTTC. The chain is built from TRBV7-8 and TRBJ2-5, with D perhaps TRBD2 (5 bases). The CDR3 has 15 amino acids. V was trimmed by 7 bases and J by 1 base, leaving 16 bases between them. The V gene's germline CDR1 is SGHVS and CDR2 FQNEAQ.

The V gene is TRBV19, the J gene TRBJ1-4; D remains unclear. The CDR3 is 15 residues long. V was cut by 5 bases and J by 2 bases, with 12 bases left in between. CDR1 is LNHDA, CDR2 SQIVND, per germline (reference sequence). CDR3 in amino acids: CASSVQGSTNEKLFF. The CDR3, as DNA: TGTGCCAGTAGTGTTCAAGGATCGACTAATGAAAAACTGTTTTTT.

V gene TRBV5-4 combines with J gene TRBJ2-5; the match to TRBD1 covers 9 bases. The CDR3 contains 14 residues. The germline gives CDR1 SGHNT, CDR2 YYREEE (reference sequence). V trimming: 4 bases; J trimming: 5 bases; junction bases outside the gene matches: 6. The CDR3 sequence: CASSGQGRFETQYF. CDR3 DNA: TGTGCCAGCAGCGGACAGGGGCGCTTCGAGACCCAGTACTTC.

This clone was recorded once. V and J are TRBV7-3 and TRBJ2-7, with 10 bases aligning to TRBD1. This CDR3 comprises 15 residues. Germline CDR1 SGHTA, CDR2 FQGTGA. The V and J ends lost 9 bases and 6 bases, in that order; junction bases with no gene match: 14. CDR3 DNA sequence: TGTGCCAGTTTGAAGGGACAGGGGCCCCCCCGCGAGCAGTACTTC. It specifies CASLKGQGPPREQYF.

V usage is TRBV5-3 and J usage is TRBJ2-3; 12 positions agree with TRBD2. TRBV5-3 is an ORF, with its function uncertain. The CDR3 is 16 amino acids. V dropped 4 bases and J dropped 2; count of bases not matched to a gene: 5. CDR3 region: CARSPGTSGSTDTQYF. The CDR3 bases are TGTGCCAGAAGCCCCGGGACTAGCGGGTCCACAGATACGCAGTATTTT.

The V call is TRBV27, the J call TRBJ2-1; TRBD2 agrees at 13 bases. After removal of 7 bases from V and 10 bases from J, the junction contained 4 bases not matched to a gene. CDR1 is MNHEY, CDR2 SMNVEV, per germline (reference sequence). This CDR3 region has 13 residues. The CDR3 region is CASKTSGRLEQFF. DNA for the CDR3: TGTGCCAGCAAGACTAGCGGGAGGCTAGAGCAGTTCTTC.

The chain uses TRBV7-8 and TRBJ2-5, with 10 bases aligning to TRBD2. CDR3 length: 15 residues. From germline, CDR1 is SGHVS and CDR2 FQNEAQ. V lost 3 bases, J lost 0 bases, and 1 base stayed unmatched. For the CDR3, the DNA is TGTGCCAGCAGCTTTAGCGGGGGGCACCAAGAGACCCAGTACTTC. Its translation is CASSFSGGHQETQYF.